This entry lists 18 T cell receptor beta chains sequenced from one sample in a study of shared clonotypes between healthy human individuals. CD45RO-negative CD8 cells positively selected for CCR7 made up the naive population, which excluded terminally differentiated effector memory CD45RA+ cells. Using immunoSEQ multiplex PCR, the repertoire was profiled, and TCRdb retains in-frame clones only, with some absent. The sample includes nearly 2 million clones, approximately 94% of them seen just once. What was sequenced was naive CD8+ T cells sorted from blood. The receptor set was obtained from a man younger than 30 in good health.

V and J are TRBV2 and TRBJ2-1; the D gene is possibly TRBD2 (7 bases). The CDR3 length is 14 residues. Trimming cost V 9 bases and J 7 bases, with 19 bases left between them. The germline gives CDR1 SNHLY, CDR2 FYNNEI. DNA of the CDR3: TGTGCCAGAGAGATGCGGGGGCCGGGGAATGAGCAGTTCTTC. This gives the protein CAREMRGPGNEQFF. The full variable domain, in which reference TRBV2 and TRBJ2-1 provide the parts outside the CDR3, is EPEVTQTPSHQVTQMGQEVILRCVPISNHLYFYWYRQILGQKVEFLVSFYNNEISEKSEIFDDQFSVERPDGSNFTLKIRSTKLEDSAMYFCAREMRGPGNEQFFGPGTRLTVL.

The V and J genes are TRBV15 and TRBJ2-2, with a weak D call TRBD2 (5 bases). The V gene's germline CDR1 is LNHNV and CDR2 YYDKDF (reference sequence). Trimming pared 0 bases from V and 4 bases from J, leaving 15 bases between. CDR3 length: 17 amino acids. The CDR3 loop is CATSRDGEGRVTGELFF. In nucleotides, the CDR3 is TGTGCCACCAGCAGAGATGGGGAAGGGCGGGTCACCGGGGAGCTGTTTTTT.

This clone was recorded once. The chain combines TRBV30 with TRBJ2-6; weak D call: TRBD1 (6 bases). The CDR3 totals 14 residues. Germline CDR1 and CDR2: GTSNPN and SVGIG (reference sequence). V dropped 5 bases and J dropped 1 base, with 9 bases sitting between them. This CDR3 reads CAWAGVSGANVLTF. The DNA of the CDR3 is TGTGCCTGGGCAGGGGTGTCTGGGGCCAACGTCCTGACTTTC.

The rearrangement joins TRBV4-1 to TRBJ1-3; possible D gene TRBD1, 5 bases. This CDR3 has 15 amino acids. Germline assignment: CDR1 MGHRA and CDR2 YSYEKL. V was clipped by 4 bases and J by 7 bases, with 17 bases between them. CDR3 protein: CASSPYEAGGNTIYF. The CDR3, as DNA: TGCGCCAGCAGCCCCTACGAAGCTGGGGGGAACACCATATATTTT.

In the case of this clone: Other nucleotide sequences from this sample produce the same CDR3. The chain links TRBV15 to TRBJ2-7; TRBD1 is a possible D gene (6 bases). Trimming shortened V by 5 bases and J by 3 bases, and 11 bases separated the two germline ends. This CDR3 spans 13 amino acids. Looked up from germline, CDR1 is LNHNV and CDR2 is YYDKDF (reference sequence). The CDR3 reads CATSRTEDYEQYF. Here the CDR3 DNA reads TGTGCCACCAGCCGGACAGAGGACTACGAGCAGTACTTC.

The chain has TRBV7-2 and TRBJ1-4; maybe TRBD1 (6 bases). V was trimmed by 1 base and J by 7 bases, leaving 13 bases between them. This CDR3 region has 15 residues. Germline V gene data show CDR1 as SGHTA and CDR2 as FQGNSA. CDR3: CASSLGGGEFEKLFF. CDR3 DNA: TGTGCCAGCAGCTTAGGCGGGGGCGAGTTTGAAAAACTGTTTTTT.

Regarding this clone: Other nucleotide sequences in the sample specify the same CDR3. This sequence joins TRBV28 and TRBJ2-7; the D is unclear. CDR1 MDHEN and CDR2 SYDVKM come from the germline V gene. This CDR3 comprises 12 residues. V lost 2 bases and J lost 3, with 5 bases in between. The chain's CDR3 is CASSLRSYEQYF. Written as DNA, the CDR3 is TGTGCCAGCAGTTTACGGAGCTACGAGCAGTACTTC.

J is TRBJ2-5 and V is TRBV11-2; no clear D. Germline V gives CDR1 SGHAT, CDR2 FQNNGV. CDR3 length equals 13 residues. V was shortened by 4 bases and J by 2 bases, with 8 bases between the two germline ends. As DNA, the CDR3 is TGTGCCAGCAGCTCACCACTTCAAGAGACCCAGTACTTC. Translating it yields CASSSPLQETQYF.

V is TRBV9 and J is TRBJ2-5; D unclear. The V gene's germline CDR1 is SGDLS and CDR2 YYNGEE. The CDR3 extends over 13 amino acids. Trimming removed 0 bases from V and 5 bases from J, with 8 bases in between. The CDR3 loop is CASSVEGWETQYF. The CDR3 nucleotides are TGTGCCAGCAGCGTAGAGGGATGGGAGACCCAGTACTTC.

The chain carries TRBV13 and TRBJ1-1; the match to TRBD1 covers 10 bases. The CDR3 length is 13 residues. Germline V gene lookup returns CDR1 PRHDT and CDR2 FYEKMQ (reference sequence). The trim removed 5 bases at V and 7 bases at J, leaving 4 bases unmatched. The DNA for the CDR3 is TGTGCCAGCAGCAAGGGACAGGGGTTTGAAGCTTTCTTT. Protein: CASSKGQGFEAFF.

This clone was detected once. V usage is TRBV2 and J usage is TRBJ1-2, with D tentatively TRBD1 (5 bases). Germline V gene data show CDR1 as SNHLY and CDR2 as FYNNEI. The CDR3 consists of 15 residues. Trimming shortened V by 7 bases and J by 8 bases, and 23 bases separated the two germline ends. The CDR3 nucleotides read TGTGCCAGCAAGAGGGGTGGAGGCGGGGAGCGGGGCTACACCTTC. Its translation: CASKRGGGGERGYTF.

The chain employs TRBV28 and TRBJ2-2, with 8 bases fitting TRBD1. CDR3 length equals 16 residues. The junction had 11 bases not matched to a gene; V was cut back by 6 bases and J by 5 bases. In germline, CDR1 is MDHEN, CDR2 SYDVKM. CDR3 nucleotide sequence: TGTGCCAGCAGCCCCCCCGACAGGGGATGGACCGGGGAGCTGTTTTTT. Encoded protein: CASSPPDRGWTGELFF.

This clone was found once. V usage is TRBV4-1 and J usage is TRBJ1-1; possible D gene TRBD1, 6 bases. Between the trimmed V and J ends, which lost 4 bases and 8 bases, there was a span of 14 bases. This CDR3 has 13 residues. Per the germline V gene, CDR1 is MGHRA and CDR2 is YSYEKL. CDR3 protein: CASSLRTEGEAFF. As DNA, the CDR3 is TGCGCCAGCAGCCTACGGACAGAGGGAGAAGCTTTCTTT.

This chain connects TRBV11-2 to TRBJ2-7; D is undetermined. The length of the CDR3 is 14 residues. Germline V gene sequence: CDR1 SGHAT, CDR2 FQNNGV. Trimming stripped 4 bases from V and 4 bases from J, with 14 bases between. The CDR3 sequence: CASSSGLGLYEQYF. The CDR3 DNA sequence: TGTGCCAGCAGCTCCGGCCTCGGGCTATACGAGCAGTACTTC.

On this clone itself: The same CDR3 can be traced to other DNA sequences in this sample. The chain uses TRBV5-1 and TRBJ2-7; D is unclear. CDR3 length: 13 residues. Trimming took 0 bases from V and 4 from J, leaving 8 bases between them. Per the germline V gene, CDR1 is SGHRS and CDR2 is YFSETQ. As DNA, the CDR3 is TGCGCCAGCAGCTTGGGGCTGGGGTACGAGCAGTACTTC. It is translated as CASSLGLGYEQYF.

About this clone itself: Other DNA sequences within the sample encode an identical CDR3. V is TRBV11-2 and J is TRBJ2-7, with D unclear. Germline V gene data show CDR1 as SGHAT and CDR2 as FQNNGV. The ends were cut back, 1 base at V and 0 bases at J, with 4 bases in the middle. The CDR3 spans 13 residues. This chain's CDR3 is CASSLGGSYEQYF. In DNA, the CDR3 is TGTGCCAGCAGCTTAGGCGGCTCCTACGAGCAGTACTTC.

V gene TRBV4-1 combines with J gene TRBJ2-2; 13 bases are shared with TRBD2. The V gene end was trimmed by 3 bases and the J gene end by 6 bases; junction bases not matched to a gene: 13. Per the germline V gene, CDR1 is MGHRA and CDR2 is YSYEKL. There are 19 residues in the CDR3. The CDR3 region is CASSQRTSGRAYRAGELFF. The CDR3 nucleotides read TGCGCCAGCAGCCAGAGGACTAGCGGGAGAGCTTACCGGGCCGGGGAGCTGTTTTTT.

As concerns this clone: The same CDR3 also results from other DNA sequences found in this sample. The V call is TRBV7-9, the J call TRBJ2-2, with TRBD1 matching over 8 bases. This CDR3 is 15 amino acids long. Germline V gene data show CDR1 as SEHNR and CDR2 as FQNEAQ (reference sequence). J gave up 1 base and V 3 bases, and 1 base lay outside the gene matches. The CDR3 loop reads CASSFGQGNTGELFF. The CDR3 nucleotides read TGTGCCAGCAGCTTCGGACAGGGGAACACCGGGGAGCTGTTTTTT.